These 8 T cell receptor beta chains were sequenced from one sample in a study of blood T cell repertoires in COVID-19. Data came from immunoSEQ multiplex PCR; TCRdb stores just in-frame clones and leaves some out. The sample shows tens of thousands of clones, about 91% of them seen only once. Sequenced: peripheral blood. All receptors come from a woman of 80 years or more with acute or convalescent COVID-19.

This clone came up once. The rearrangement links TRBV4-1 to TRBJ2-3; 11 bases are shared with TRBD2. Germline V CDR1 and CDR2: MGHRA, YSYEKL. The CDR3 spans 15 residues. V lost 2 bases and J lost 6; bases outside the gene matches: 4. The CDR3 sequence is CASSQWASGRDTQYF. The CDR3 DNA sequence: TGCGCCAGCAGCCAATGGGCTAGCGGGAGGGATACGCAGTATTTT.

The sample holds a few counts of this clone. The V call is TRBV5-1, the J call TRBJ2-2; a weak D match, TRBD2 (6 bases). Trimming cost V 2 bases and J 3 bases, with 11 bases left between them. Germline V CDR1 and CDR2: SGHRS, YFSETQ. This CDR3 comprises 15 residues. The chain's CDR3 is CASSFGSSYTGELFF. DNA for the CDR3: TGCGCCAGCAGCTTCGGGAGTTCGTACACCGGGGAGCTGTTTTTT.

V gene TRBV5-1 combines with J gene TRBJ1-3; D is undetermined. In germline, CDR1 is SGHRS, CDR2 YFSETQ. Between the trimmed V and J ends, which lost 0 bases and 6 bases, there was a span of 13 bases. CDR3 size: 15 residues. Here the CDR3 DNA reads TGCGCCAGCAGCTTGGACGGGGTGGTCGAAAACACCATATATTTT. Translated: CASSLDGVVENTIYF.

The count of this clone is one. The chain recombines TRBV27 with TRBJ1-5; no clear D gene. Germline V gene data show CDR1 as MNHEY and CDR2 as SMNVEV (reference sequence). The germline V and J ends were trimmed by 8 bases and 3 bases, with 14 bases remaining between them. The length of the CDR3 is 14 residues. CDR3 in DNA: TGTGCCAGCCGTAGCGCGGGCAACAATCAGCCCCAGCATTTT. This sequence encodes CASRSAGNNQPQHF.

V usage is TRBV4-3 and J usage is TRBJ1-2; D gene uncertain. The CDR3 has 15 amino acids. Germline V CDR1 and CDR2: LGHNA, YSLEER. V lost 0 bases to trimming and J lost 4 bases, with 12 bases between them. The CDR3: CASSQDPEDFYGYTF. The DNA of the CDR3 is TGCGCCAGCAGCCAAGATCCTGAGGACTTCTATGGCTACACCTTC.

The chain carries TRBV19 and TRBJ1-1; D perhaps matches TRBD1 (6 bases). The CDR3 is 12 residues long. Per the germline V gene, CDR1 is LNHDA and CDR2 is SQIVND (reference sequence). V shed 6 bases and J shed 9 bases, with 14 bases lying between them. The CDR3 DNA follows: TGTGCCAGTAGCTACCTACAGGGTCAAGCTTTCTTT. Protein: CASSYLQGQAFF. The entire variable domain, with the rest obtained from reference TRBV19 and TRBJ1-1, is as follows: DGGITQSPKYLFRKEGQNVTLSCEQNLNHDAMYWYRQDPGQGLRLIYYSQIVNDFQKGDIAEGYSVSREKKESFPLTVTSAQKNPTAFYLCASSYLQGQAFFGQGTRLTVV.

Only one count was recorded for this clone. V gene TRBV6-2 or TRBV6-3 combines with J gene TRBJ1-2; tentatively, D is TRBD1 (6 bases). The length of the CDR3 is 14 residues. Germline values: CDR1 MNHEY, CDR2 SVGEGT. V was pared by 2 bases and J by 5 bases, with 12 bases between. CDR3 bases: TGTGCCAGCAGTTACGACAGGTCCCGGTATGGCTACACCTTC. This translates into CASSYDRSRYGYTF.

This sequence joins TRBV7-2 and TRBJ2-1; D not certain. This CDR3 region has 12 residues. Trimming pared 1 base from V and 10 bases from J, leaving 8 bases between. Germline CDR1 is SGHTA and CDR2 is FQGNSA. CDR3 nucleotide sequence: TGTGCCAGCAGCTTAGTCTCCGTCGAGCAGTTCTTC. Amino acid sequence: CASSLVSVEQFF. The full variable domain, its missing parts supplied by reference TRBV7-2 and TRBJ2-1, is GAGVSQSPSNKVTEKGKDVELRCDPISGHTALYWYRQSLGQGLEFLIYFQGNSAPDKSGLPSDRFSAERTGGSVSTLTIQRTQQEDSAVYLCASSLVSVEQFFGPGTRLTVL.